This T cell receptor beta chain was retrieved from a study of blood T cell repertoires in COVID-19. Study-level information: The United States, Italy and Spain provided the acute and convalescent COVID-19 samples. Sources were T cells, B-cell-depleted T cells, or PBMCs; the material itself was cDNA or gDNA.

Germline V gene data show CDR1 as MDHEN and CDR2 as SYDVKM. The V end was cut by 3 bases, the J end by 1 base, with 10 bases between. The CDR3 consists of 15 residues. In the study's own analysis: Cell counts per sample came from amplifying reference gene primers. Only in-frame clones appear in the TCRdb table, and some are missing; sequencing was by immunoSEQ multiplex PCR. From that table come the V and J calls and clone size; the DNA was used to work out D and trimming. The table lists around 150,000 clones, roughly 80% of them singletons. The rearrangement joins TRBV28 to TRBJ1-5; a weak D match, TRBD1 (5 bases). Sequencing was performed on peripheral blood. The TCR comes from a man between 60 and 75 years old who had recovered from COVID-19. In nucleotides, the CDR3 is TGTGCCAGCAGTTTCGACAGATTGAGCAATCAGCCCCAGCATTTT. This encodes CASSFDRLSNQPQHF.